These 7 T cell receptor beta chains were all obtained from the same sample, sequenced in a study of breast tumors, draining lymph nodes, adjacent tissues. Samples came from axillary lymph nodes draining the breast cancer. Via MiXCR, TCRdb re-called the multiplex PCR reads, giving one row per CDR3 protein. Of 200,000 or so distinct CDR3 sequences in the sample, about 32% are singletons; the top ten hold about 4.3%. Sequences were obtained from axillary lymph node tissue. The receptors here all came from a female donor with breast cancer. Some clones in this sample may be carry-over from other donors' samples.

This clonotype has a count of ten or more. This chain links TRBV3-1 with TRBJ2-3, with unresolved D. CDR3 length: 13 amino acids. V was shortened by 1 base and J by 5 bases, with 7 bases between the two germline ends. Germline V lookup: CDR1 LGHDT, CDR2 YNNKEL (reference sequence). This CDR3 is CASSQGTGDTQYF. CDR3 bases: TGTGCCAGCAGCCAAGGGACGGGAGATACGCAGTATTTT.

A remark on this clonotype: A much larger clone sits a single nucleotide away, making a read error possible. The chain has TRBV6-5 and TRBJ1-5, with TRBD1 matching over 10 bases. Germline CDR1 and CDR2: MNHEY and SVGAGI. CDR3 size: 16 residues. V lost 6 bases and J lost 1; bases outside the gene matches: 6. CDR3 DNA: TGTGCCAGCAGGAGACAGGGGGCAGGGAGCAATCAGCCCCAGCATTTT. This codes for CASRRQGAGSNQPQHF.

This clonotype occurred many times. This chain uses TRBV12-3 or TRBV12-4 with TRBJ1-4; D is uncertain. Trimming removed 0 bases at V and 5 bases at J, with 10 bases between. The CDR3 contains 15 residues. CDR3 residues: CASSLAGRMNEKLFF. CDR3 in DNA: TGTGCCAGCAGTTTAGCGGGCAGGATGAATGAAAAACTGTTTTTT.

This clonotype was picked up many times. This chain uses TRBV18 with TRBJ2-7; possible D gene TRBD1, 6 bases. Trimming stripped 3 bases from V and 3 bases from J, with 15 bases between. This CDR3 contains 15 residues. Germline V CDR1 and CDR2: KGHSH, LQKENI. In DNA, the CDR3 is TGTGCCAGCTCACCGGGGATTGGACAGAACTACGAGCAGTACTTC. Translated, it gives CASSPGIGQNYEQYF.

This clonotype came up many times. The J gene is TRBJ1-1, the V gene TRBV7-8, with 8 bases lining up with TRBD1. Unmatched junction bases numbered 9, after V lost 5 bases and J lost 10 bases. Germline V gene lookup returns CDR1 SGHVS and CDR2 FQNEAQ. This CDR3 has 13 residues. CDR3 sequence: CASSATGDPVAFF. CDR3 nucleotides: TGTGCCAGCAGCGCGACAGGGGACCCTGTAGCTTTCTTT. Full variable domain (outside the CDR3, taken from reference TRBV7-8 and TRBJ1-1): GAGVSQSPRYKVAKRGQDVALRCDPISGHVSLFWYQQALGQGPEFLTYFQNEAQLDKSGLPSDRFFAERPEGSVSTLKIQRTQQEDSAVYLCASSATGDPVAFFGQGTRLTVV.

The J gene is TRBJ2-1, the V gene TRBV12-3 or TRBV12-4; D gene unclear. V gave up 3 bases and J gave up 4 bases, with 13 bases separating them. The CDR3 is made up of 15 amino acids. The CDR3 bases are TGTGCCAGCAGTTTTGAGGCTGCCCGGTACAATGAGCAGTTCTTC. This codes for CASSFEAARYNEQFF.

This clonotype has more than one count but fewer than ten. Just one base apart from a much larger clone, this may be a read error. V and J are TRBV20-1 and TRBJ2-7; TRBD2 matches at 9 bases. The CDR3 is 14 residues long. The germline V gene has CDR1 DFQATT and CDR2 SNEGSKA (reference sequence). CDR3 DNA sequence: TGCAGTGCGGGGCTAGCGGGACTCTCCTCCGAGCAGTACTTC. It specifies CSAGLAGLSSEQYF.